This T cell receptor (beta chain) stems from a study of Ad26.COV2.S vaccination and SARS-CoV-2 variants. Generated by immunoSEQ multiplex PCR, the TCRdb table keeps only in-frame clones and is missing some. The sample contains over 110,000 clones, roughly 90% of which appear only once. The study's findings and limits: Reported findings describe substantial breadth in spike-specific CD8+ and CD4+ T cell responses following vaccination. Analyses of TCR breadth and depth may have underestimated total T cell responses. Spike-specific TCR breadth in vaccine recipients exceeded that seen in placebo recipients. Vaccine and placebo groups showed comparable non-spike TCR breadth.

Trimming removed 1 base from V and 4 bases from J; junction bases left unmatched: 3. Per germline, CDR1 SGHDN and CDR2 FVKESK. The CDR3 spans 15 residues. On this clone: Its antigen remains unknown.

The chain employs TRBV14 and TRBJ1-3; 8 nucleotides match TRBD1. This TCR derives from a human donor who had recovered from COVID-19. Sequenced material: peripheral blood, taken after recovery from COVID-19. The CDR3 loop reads CASSQGQGNGNTIYF. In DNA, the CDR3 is TGTGCCAGCAGCCAAGGACAGGGGAACGGAAACACCATATATTTT.